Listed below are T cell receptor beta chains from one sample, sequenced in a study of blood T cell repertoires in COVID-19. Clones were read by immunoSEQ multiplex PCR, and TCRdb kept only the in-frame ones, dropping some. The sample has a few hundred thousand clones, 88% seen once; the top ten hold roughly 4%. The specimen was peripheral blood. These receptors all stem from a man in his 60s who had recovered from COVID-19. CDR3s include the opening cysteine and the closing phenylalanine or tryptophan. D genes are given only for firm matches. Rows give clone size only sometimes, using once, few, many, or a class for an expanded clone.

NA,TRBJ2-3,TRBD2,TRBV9,TGTGCCAGCAGCACACGGGCGGGGGGGCCCGGGAGAATGACTAGCACAGATACGCAGTATTTT,CASSTRAGGPGRMTSTDTQYF
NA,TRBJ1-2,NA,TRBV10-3,TGTGCCATCAGTGACGGTGACTATGGCTACACCTTC,CAISDGDYGYTF
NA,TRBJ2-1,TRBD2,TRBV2,TGTGCCAGCCATGAACTAGCGGGGGGGCGAGTGCATGAGCAGTTCTTC,CASHELAGGRVHEQFF
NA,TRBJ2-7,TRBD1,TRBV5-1,TGCGCCAGCAGCTTTGGACCGGACAGGGGGGTCGAGCAGTACTTC,CASSFGPDRGVEQYF
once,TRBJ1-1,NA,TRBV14,TGTGCCAGCAGCCATTCTCTTGGGGGGGGAGACACTGAAGCTTTCTTT,CASSHSLGGGDTEAFF
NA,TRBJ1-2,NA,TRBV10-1,TGCGCCAGCAGTGGAGGTTATGGCTACACCTTC,CASSGGYGYTF
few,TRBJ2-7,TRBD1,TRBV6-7,TGTGCCAGCAGTTGGGGGACAGGGGCATACGAGCAGTACTTC,CASSWGTGAYEQYF
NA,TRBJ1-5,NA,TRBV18,TGTGCCAGCTCACCACCGAGTCGGGGGGAACGGCCCCAGCATTTT,CASSPPSRGERPQHF
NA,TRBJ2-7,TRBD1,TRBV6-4,TGTGCCAGCAGTCGCGGCCCGGGACAGGGGGAGCAGTACTTC,CASSRGPGQGEQYF
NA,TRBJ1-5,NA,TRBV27,TGTGCCAGCAGTTTAAAGCCCCACCGGAGCAATCAGCCCCAGCATTTT,CASSLKPHRSNQPQHF
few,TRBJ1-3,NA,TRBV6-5,TGTGCCAGCAGTTACTCTACTGTTGGGAGCACCATATATTTT,CASSYSTVGSTIYF
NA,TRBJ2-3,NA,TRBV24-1,TGTGCCACCAGTCGGGGTGCAGATACGCAGTATTTT,CATSRGADTQYF